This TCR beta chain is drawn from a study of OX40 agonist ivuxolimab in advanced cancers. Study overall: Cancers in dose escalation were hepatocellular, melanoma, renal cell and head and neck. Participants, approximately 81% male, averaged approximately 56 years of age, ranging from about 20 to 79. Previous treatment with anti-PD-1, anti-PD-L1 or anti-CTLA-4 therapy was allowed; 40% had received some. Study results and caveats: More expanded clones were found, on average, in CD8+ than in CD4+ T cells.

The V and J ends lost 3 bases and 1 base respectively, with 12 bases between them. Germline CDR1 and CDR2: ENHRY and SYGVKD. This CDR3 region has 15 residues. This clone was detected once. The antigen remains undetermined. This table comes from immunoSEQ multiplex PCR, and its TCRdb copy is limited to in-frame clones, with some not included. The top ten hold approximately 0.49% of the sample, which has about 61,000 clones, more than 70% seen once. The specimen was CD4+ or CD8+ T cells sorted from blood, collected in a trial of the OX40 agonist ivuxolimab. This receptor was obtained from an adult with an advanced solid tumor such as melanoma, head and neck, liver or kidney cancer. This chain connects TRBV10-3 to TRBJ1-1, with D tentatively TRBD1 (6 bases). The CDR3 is CAISEERGGNTEAFF. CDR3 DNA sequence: TGTGCCATCAGTGAAGAGAGAGGGGGGAACACTGAAGCTTTCTTT.